This T cell receptor beta chain was sequenced during a study of T-cell reconstitution after alpha-beta-depleted transplantation in children. The CDR3 spans 18 residues. V was pared by 1 base and J by 5 bases, with 12 bases of the junction left unmatched. Germline CDR1 is SGHNT and CDR2 is YENEEA. This clonotype came up many times. Preparation of the TCRbeta library involved a method that used unique molecular identifiers. TCRdb processed the PCR reads anew with MiXCR; each CDR3 protein has one entry. Counted here are tens of thousands of distinct CDR3 sequences, about 7% occurring once; the ten biggest clones make up over 2.5%.

The origin of this receptor is a human donor who donated a stem cell graft to a child with acute lymphoblastic leukemia. The rearrangement links TRBV11-3 to TRBJ1-2; 11 bases map to TRBD1. Sequenced material: PBMCs from the stem cell graft donor, taken from the stem cell graft. CDR3 amino acids: CASSLVWTGGAQKYGYTF. DNA for the CDR3: TGTGCCAGCAGCTTAGTATGGACAGGGGGCGCTCAGAAATATGGCTACACCTTC.